This is a list of T cell receptor beta chains from one sample in a study of control samples from healthy donors and cancer patients. The method was immunoSEQ multiplex PCR; TCRdb's version includes in-frame clones alone and lacks a portion of them. The sample has about 250,000 clones; roughly 80% are singletons. The sequenced sample consisted of PBMCs. These receptors originate from a woman aged 55-69 years with lung cancer. Both conserved end residues are part of each CDR3. A D gene is named only where the DNA matches it firmly. Where a row states a size, it is once, few, many or the class of an expanded clone; other rows omit it.

J,V,D,size,DNA,CDR3
TRBJ2-7,TRBV7-8,NA,NA,TGTGCCAGCAGCTTAGCTGGGACCTACGAGCAGTACTTC,CASSLAGTYEQYF
TRBJ1-5,TRBV6-1,NA,NA,TGTGCCAGCAGTGAGGGTTCATCCCACAATCAGCCCCAGCATTTT,CASSEGSSHNQPQHF
TRBJ2-1,TRBV7-3,TRBD2,NA,TGTGCCAGCAGCGTGAGCGGGAGTTACAATGAGCAGTTCTTC,CASSVSGSYNEQFF
TRBJ2-1,TRBV3-1/TRBV3-2,NA,NA,TGTGCCAGCAGCCACCCGGGACGGTTCGGGGGTGAGCAGTTCTTC,CASSHPGRFGGEQFF
TRBJ2-5,TRBV28,TRBD1,NA,TGTGCCAGCGACACGTGGGGGACAGGCCAAGAGACCCAGTACTTC,CASDTWGTGQETQYF
TRBJ2-3,TRBV10-3,TRBD2,few,TGTGCCACCGGGGGGTGGTCAGATACGCAGTATTTT,CATGGWSDTQYF
TRBJ1-5,TRBV27,NA,NA,TGTGCCAGCAGTTCGGTTGGTCAGCCCCAGCATTTT,CASSSVGQPQHF
TRBJ1-1,TRBV30,NA,NA,TGTGCCTGGACCCCGACCTGGTGGTTGAACACTGAAGCTTTCTTT,CAWTPTWWLNTEAFF
TRBJ1-5,TRBV5-5,NA,NA,TGTGCCAGCAGCCCCTGGGGAACTTTCGCCTATCAGCCCCAGCATTTT,CASSPWGTFAYQPQHF
TRBJ2-5,TRBV28,TRBD2,NA,TGTGCCAGCAGTTTAGGCGGGAGGGTCCAAGAGACCCAGTACTTC,CASSLGGRVQETQYF
TRBJ2-2,TRBV11-2,TRBD2,NA,TGTGCCAGCAGCCCACGGACGGGGGGCGGGGAGCTGTTTTTT,CASSPRTGGGELFF
TRBJ1-2,TRBV4-1,NA,NA,TGCGCCAGCAGCCAGGGAACTAACTATGGCTACACCTTC,CASSQGTNYGYTF
TRBJ2-1,TRBV27,TRBD2,few,TGTGCCAGCAGTTTATTCGGACTAGCGGGGTCGAGCTCCTACAATGAGCAGTTCTTC,CASSLFGLAGSSSYNEQFF
TRBJ2-1,TRBV2,TRBD2,NA,TGTGCCAGCCACGTGATGAGCGGGGGGGCCAATGAGCAGTTCTTC,CASHVMSGGANEQFF
TRBJ2-5,TRBV11-2,NA,NA,TGTGCCAGCAGTCTAGGGGAGACCCAGTACTTC,CASSLGETQYF
TRBJ1-2,TRBV21-1,NA,NA,TGTGCCAGCATTGAGGGGACAGGGCGGAATGGCTACACCTTC,CASIEGTGRNGYTF
TRBJ2-5,TRBV18,TRBD2,NA,TGTGCCAGCTCACCACGGCTAGCGGGAGAGACCCAGTACTTC,CASSPRLAGETQYF
TRBJ2-7,TRBV4-1,NA,NA,TGCGCCAGCAGCCAAGGGGCCTGGGGAAGTAGCTCCTACGAGCAGTACTTC,CASSQGAWGSSSYEQYF
TRBJ2-2,TRBV27,TRBD2,NA,TGTGCCAGCAGTTTCGCTAGCGGGAGGCTTTTAGGGGGGGAGCTGTTTTTT,CASSFASGRLLGGELFF
TRBJ1-1,TRBV6-5,NA,once,TGTGCCACCGCCGGGGCCACTGAAGCTTTCTTT,CATAGATEAFF
TRBJ2-1,TRBV4-2,NA,NA,TGTGCCAGCAGCCAAGAGCTGCGCCGGATGGGGGAGCAGTTCTTC,CASSQELRRMGEQFF
TRBJ2-3,TRBV7-8,TRBD1,few,TGTGCCAGCAGCCCCCGGGACAGGGGGACGGGAGATACGCAGTATTTT,CASSPRDRGTGDTQYF
TRBJ2-3,TRBV21-1,NA,NA,TGTGCCAGCAGCAAAGCTACGTCCGGGAGGGGAGATACGCAGTATTTT,CASSKATSGRGDTQYF
TRBJ1-6,TRBV7-3,TRBD1,NA,TGTGCCAGCAGCTGGACAGGGAGCAATTCACCCCTCCACTTT,CASSWTGSNSPLHF
TRBJ2-1,TRBV27,NA,NA,TGTGCCAGCAGTTTATCGGGGGAAGGGTCCTACAATGAGCAGTTCTTC,CASSLSGEGSYNEQFF
TRBJ2-7,TRBV2,NA,NA,TGTGCCAGCACGGACCTCACCTACGAGCAGTACTTC,CASTDLTYEQYF
TRBJ1-1,TRBV11-2,NA,NA,TGTGCCAGCAGCTCCTTCAGGGGTAACACTGAAGCTTTCTTT,CASSSFRGNTEAFF
TRBJ2-1,TRBV5-1,NA,NA,TGCGCCAGCAGCTTGGTAGGAGGATCAACTTTCTACAATGAGCAGTTCTTC,CASSLVGGSTFYNEQFF
TRBJ1-5,TRBV27,NA,NA,TGTGCCAGCAGTCTCCGCTCGCAGCGGGGGACACCCTATCAGCCCCAGCATTTT,CASSLRSQRGTPYQPQHF
TRBJ1-3,TRBV3-1/TRBV3-2,TRBD1,NA,TGTGCCAGCAGCCACAGGGGGCTCATTGGAAACACCATATATTTT,CASSHRGLIGNTIYF
TRBJ2-1,TRBV9,NA,NA,TGTGCCAGCAGCGTAGGTCGGGGGTCCTACAATGAGCAGTTCTTC,CASSVGRGSYNEQFF
TRBJ1-2,TRBV12-3/TRBV12-4,TRBD1,NA,TGTGCCAGCAGTTTGGGACAGAACTATGGCTACACCTTC,CASSLGQNYGYTF
TRBJ1-2,TRBV12-3/TRBV12-4,NA,NA,TGTGCCAGCAGTTTTGGTAGCTCTGGCTACACCTTC,CASSFGSSGYTF
TRBJ2-1,TRBV5-6,NA,NA,TGTGCCAGCAGCCCCTTAGTCCGGGAGGAGCAGTTCTTC,CASSPLVREEQFF
TRBJ1-1,TRBV3-1/TRBV3-2,NA,few,TGTGCCAGCAGCCAAGTTCTTCTGGCGGGCACTGAAGCTTTCTTT,CASSQVLLAGTEAFF
TRBJ1-4,TRBV6-6,NA,NA,TGTGCCAGCGTCAAAAGGGCCTACACGCCTAATGAAAAACTGTTTTTT,CASVKRAYTPNEKLFF
TRBJ2-1,TRBV3-1/TRBV3-2,TRBD1,once,TGTGCCAGCAGCCAGTTCGGGGACAGCCAGTTCTTC,CASSQFGDSQFF
TRBJ2-5,TRBV2,TRBD1,NA,TGTGCCAGCTGGCAGGGACAGGGGGCCTTAGAGACCCAGTACTTC,CASWQGQGALETQYF
TRBJ1-3,TRBV3-1/TRBV3-2,NA,NA,TGTGCCAGCAGCCCTATGACAGTTCTCAACACCATATATTTT,CASSPMTVLNTIYF
TRBJ1-5,TRBV19,NA,NA,TGTGCCAGTACCGCCCTGGACAGAAGCAATCAGCCCCAGCATTTT,CASTALDRSNQPQHF
TRBJ1-1,TRBV11-2,NA,NA,TGTGCCAGCAGCTTAGGGGCAGTAATGGAACCTGAAGCTTTCTTT,CASSLGAVMEPEAFF
TRBJ2-5,TRBV5-1,TRBD2,NA,TGCGCCAGCAGTCCCCAGCGGGACGGAGAGACCCAGTACTTC,CASSPQRDGETQYF
TRBJ1-5,TRBV6-5,TRBD1,NA,TGTGCCAGCACCGACAGGGGGCTTAGACAGCCCCAGCATTTT,CASTDRGLRQPQHF
TRBJ2-7,TRBV3-1/TRBV3-2,TRBD2,NA,TGTGCCAGCAAGGTCGCGGGGGACGAGCAGTACTTC,CASKVAGDEQYF
TRBJ2-5,TRBV18,TRBD2,NA,TGTGCCAGCTCACCACCGGGCGGCGGGAGAGGAGAGACCCAGTACTTC,CASSPPGGGRGETQYF
TRBJ2-7,TRBV3-1/TRBV3-2,TRBD2,NA,TGTGCCAGCAGCCTGCTTGGACTAGGTTACGAGCAGTACTTC,CASSLLGLGYEQYF
TRBJ2-7,TRBV6-6,NA,NA,TGTGCCAGCACCTTGGGGGCGGGACCTGCCTACGAGCAGTACTTC,CASTLGAGPAYEQYF
TRBJ2-1,TRBV12-3/TRBV12-4,NA,once,TGTGCCAGCAGGAGGGGGGGTGAGCAGTTCTTC,CASRRGGEQFF
TRBJ1-1,TRBV3-1/TRBV3-2,NA,few,TGTGCCAGCAGCCTTCAGGGGATTGCCCCTCGGGGAGCTTTCTTT,CASSLQGIAPRGAFF